The rows below give T cell receptor beta chains drawn from one sample of a study of control samples from healthy donors and cancer patients. Method: immunoSEQ multiplex PCR; TCRdb's copy keeps in-frame clones and lacks some. The sample has 130,000 to 150,000 clones, 91% seen once. The sample was blood. The source of these receptors is a man aged 25 to 40 in good health. CDR3s include the opening cysteine and the closing phenylalanine or tryptophan. Each record gives: J gene, D gene, V gene, CDR3 protein, CDR3 DNA. D genes are given only for firm matches.

J gene: TRBJ1-2
D gene: NA
V gene: TRBV10-3
CDR3 protein: CAAKTDLSNYGYTF
CDR3 DNA: TGTGCCGCAAAGACGGATCTTTCTAACTATGGCTACACCTTC

J gene: TRBJ1-3
D gene: NA
V gene: TRBV10-3
CDR3 protein: CAISVSSGNTIYF
CDR3 DNA: TGTGCCATCAGTGTTAGCTCTGGAAACACCATATATTTT

J gene: TRBJ2-1
D gene: NA
V gene: TRBV9
CDR3 protein: CASSVGGGSYNEQFF
CDR3 DNA: TGTGCCAGCAGCGTAGGTGGGGGTAGTTACAATGAGCAGTTCTTC

J gene: TRBJ1-1
D gene: NA
V gene: TRBV21-1
CDR3 protein: CASSKKGVATGNTEAFF
CDR3 DNA: NA

J gene: TRBJ2-4
D gene: NA
V gene: TRBV4-1
CDR3 protein: CASSQIGGVAKNIQYF
CDR3 DNA: TGCGCCAGCAGCCAAATAGGGGGGGTAGCCAAAAACATTCAGTACTTC

J gene: TRBJ1-2
D gene: TRBD1
V gene: TRBV7-6
CDR3 protein: CASSMGQGIIYGYTF
CDR3 DNA: TGTGCCAGCAGCATGGGACAGGGCATTATCTATGGCTACACCTTC

J gene: TRBJ2-7
D gene: TRBD1
V gene: TRBV28
CDR3 protein: CASSLGTGGASSYEQYF
CDR3 DNA: TGTGCCAGCAGTTTAGGGACAGGGGGGGCGAGCTCCTACGAGCAGTACTTC

J gene: TRBJ1-5
D gene: TRBD1
V gene: TRBV5-1
CDR3 protein: CASSLGDRGQEPQHF
CDR3 DNA: TGCGCCAGCAGCTTGGGGGACAGGGGGCAGGAGCCCCAGCATTTT

J gene: TRBJ2-1
D gene: NA
V gene: TRBV2
CDR3 protein: CASVVSYNEQFF
CDR3 DNA: TGTGCCAGCGTCGTTTCCTACAATGAGCAGTTCTTC

J gene: TRBJ1-1
D gene: NA
V gene: TRBV28
CDR3 protein: CATGTLPNTEAFF
CDR3 DNA: TGTGCCACCGGGACCCTCCCGAACACTGAAGCTTTCTTT

J gene: TRBJ1-1
D gene: NA
V gene: TRBV14
CDR3 protein: CASSPGLGGSEAFF
CDR3 DNA: TGTGCCAGCAGTCCAGGGTTGGGGGGCTCTGAAGCTTTCTTT

J gene: TRBJ2-1
D gene: TRBD2
V gene: TRBV2
CDR3 protein: CASTTGTSGYNEQFF
CDR3 DNA: TGTGCCAGCACTACCGGGACTAGCGGCTACAATGAGCAGTTCTTC

J gene: TRBJ2-2
D gene: TRBD2
V gene: TRBV5-1
CDR3 protein: CASRTAVAGGVIGELFF
CDR3 DNA: TGCGCCAGCCGGACCGCGGTAGCGGGTGGGGTCATCGGGGAGCTGTTTTTT

J gene: TRBJ2-5
D gene: TRBD2
V gene: TRBV7-8
CDR3 protein: CASSRTSGALNF
CDR3 DNA: TGTGCCAGCAGCCGGACTAGCGGGGCCCTTAACTTC

J gene: TRBJ2-7
D gene: NA
V gene: TRBV12-3/TRBV12-4
CDR3 protein: CASSSTGEQYF
CDR3 DNA: TGTGCCAGCAGCTCTACAGGGGAGCAGTACTTC

J gene: TRBJ1-5
D gene: NA
V gene: TRBV6-6
CDR3 protein: CASSYSIGAGSQPQHF
CDR3 DNA: TGTGCCAGCAGTTACTCGATCGGGGCGGGTAGTCAGCCCCAGCATTTT